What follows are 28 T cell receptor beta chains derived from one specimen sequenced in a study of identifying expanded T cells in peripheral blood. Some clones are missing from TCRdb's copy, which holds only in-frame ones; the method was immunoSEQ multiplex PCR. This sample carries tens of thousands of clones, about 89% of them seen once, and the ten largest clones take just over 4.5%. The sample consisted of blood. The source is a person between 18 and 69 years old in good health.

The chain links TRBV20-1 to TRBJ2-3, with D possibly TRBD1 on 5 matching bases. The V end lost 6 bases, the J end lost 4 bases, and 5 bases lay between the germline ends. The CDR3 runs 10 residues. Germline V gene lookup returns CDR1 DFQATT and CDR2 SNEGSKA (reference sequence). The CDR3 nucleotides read TGCAGTGCCAGGGCAGATACGCAGTATTTT. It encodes CSARADTQYF.

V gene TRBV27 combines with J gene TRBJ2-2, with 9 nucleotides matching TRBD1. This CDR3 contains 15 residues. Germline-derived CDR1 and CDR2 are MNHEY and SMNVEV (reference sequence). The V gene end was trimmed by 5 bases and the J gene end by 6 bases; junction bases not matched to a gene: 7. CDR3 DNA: TGTGCCAGCAGTAAACTACAGGGGGCTTCCGGGGAGCTGTTTTTT. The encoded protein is CASSKLQGASGELFF.

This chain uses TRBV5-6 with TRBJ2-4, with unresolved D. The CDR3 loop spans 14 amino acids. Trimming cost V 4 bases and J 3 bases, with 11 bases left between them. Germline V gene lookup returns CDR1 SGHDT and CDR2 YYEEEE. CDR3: CASSLYSDKNIQYF. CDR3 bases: TGTGCCAGCAGCCTCTACAGTGACAAAAACATTCAGTACTTC. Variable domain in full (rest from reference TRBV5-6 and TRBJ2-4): DAGVTQSPTHLIKTRGQQVTLRCSPKSGHDTVSWYQQALGQGPQFIFQYYEEEERQRGNFPDRFSGHQFPNYSSELNVNALLLGDSALYLCASSLYSDKNIQYFGAGTRLSVL.

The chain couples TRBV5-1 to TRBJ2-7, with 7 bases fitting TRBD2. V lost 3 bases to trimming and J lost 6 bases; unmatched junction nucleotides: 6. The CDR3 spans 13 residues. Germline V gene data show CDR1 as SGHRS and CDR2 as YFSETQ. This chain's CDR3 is CASSSSGVSEQYF. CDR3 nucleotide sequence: TGCGCCAGCAGCTCCAGCGGGGTTTCCGAGCAGTACTTC.

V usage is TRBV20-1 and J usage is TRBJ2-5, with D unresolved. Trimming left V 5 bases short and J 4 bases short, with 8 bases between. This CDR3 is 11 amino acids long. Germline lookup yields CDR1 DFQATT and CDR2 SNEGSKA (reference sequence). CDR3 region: CSAYILETQYF. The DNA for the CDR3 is TGCAGTGCTTATATTTTAGAGACCCAGTACTTC.

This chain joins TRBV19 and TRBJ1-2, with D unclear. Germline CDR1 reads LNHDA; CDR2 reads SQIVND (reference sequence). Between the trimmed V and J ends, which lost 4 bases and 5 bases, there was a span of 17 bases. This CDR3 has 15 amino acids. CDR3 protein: CASSSLSGISYGYTF. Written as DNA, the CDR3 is TGTGCCAGTAGTAGCCTTTCTGGGATCAGTTATGGCTACACCTTC.

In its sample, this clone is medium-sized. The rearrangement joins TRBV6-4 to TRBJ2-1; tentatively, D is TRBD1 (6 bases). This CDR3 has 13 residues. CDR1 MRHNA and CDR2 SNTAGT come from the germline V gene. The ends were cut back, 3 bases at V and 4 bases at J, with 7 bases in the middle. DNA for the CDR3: TGTGCCAGCAGTGAGGGGACATACAATGAGCAGTTCTTC. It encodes CASSEGTYNEQFF.

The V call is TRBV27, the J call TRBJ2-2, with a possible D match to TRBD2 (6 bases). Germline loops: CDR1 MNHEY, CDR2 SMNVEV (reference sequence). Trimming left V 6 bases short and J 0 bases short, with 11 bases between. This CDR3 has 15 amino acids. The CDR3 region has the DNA TGTGCCAGCAGCCGGGACTCCGCGAACACCGGGGAGCTGTTTTTT. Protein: CASSRDSANTGELFF.

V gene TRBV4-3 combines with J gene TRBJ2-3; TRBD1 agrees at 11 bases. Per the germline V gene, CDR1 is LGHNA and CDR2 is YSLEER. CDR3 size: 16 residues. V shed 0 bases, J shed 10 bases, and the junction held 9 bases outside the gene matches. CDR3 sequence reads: CASSQDWTGGASSQYF. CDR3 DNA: TGCGCCAGCAGCCAAGATTGGACAGGGGGCGCGAGTTCGCAGTATTTT.

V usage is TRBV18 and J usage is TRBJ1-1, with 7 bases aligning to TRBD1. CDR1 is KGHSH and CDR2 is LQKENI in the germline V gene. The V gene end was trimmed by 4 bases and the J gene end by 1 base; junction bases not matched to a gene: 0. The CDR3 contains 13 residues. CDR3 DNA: TGTGCCAGCTCACGACAGGGGAACACTGAAGCTTTCTTT. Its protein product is CASSRQGNTEAFF.

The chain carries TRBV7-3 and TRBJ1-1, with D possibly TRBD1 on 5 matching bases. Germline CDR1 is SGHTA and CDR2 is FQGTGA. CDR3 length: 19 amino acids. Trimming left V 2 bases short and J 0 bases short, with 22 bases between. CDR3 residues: CASSLSVGRTPSLNTEAFF. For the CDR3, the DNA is TGTGCCAGCAGCTTATCCGTGGGACGGACCCCCAGTTTGAACACTGAAGCTTTCTTT.

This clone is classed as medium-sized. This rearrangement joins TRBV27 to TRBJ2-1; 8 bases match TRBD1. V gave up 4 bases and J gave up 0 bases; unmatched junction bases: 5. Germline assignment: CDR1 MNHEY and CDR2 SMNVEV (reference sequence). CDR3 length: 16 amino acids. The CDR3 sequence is CASSSGQESSYNEQFF. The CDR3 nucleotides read TGTGCCAGCAGTTCGGGACAGGAGAGCTCCTACAATGAGCAGTTCTTC.

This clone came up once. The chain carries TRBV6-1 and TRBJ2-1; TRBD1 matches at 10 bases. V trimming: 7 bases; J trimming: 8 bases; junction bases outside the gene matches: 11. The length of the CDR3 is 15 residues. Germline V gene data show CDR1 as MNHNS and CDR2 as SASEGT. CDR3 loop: CASKRQGAGVDEQFF. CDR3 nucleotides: TGTGCCAGCAAAAGACAGGGGGCCGGGGTGGATGAGCAGTTCTTC.

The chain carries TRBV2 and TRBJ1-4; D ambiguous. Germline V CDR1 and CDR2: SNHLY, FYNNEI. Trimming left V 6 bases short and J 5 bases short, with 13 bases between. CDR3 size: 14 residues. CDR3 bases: TGTGCCAGCAGATATAGACCAATAAATGAAAAACTGTTTTTT. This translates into CASRYRPINEKLFF.

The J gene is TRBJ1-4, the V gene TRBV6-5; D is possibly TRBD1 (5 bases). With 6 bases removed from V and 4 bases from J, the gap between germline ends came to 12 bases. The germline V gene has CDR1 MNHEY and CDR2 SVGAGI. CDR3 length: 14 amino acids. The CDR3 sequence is CASRPTAYNEKLFF. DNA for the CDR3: TGTGCCAGCAGGCCGACAGCCTATAATGAAAAACTGTTTTTT.

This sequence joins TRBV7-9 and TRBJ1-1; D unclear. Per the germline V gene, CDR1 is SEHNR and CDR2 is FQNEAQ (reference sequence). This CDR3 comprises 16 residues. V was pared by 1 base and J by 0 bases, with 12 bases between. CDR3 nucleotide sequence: TGTGCCAGCAGCTTAGGATCAGGCCCTATGAACACTGAAGCTTTCTTT. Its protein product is CASSLGSGPMNTEAFF. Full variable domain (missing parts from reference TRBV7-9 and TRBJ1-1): DTGVSQNPRHKITKRGQNVTFRCDPISEHNRLYWYRQTLGQGPEFLTYFQNEAQLEKSRLLSDRFSAERPKGSFSTLEIQRTEQGDSAMYLCASSLGSGPMNTEAFFGQGTRLTVV.

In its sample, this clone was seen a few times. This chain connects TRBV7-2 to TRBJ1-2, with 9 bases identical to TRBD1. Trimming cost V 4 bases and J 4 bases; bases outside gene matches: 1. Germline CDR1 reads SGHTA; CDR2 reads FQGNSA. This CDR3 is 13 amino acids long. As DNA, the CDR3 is TGTGCCAGCAGCTCGACAGGGGGCTATGGCTACACCTTC. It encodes CASSSTGGYGYTF.

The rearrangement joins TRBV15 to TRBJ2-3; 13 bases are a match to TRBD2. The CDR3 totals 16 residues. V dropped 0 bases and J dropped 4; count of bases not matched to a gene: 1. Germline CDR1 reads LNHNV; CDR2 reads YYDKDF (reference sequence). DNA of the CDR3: TGTGCCACCAGCAGAGAACTAGCGGGGGGGTCAGATACGCAGTATTTT. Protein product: CATSRELAGGSDTQYF.

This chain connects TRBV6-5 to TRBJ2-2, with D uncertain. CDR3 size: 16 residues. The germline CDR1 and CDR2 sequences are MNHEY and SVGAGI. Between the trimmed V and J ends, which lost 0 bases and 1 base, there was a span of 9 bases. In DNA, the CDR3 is TGTGCCAGCAGTTACTCGACATCCAGGAACACCGGGGAGCTGTTTTTT. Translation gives CASSYSTSRNTGELFF.

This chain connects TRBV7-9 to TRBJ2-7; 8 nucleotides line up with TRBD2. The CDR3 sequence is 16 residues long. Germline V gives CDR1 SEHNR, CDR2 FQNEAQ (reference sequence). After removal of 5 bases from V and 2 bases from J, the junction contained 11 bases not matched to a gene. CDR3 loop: CASSPTSVAGTYEQYF. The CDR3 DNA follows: TGTGCCAGCAGCCCTACCTCGGTAGCGGGGACCTACGAGCAGTACTTC.

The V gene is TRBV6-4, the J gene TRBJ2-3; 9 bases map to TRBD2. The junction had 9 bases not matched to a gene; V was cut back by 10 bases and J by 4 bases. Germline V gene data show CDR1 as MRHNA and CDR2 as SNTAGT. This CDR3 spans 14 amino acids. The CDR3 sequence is CATHSGREADTQYF. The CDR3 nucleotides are TGTGCCACCCATAGCGGGAGAGAGGCAGATACGCAGTATTTT.

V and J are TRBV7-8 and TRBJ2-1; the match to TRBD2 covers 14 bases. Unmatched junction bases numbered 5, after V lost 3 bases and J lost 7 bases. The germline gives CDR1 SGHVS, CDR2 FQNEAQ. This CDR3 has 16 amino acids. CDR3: CASSFLGTSGSNEQFF. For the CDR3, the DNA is TGTGCCAGCAGCTTTCTCGGGACTAGCGGGAGTAATGAGCAGTTCTTC. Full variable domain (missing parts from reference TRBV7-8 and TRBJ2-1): GAGVSQSPRYKVAKRGQDVALRCDPISGHVSLFWYQQALGQGPEFLTYFQNEAQLDKSGLPSDRFFAERPEGSVSTLKIQRTQQEDSAVYLCASSFLGTSGSNEQFFGPGTRLTVL.

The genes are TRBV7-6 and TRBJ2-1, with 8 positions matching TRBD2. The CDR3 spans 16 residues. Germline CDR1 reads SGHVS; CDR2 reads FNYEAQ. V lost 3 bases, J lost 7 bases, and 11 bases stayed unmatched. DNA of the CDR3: TGTGCCAGCAGCTTCTTTGAGCGGGAGCAGGAGAATGAGCAGTTCTTC. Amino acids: CASSFFEREQENEQFF.

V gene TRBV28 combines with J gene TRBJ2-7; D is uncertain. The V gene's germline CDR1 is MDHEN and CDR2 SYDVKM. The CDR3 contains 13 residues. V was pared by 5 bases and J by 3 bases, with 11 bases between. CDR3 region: CASSGLDGYEQYF. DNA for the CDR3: TGTGCCAGCAGTGGCCTGGACGGCTACGAGCAGTACTTC.

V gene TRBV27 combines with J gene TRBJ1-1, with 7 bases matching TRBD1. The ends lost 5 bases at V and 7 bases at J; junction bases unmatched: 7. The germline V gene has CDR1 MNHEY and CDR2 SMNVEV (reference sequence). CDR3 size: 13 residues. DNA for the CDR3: TGTGCCAGCAGTGGACAGGCATGGGGTGAAGCTTTCTTT. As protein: CASSGQAWGEAFF.

The CDR3 sequence is CASTLDVDTDTQYF. The CDR3 coding sequence is TGTGCCAGCACCCTGGACGTGGACACAGATACGCAGTATTTT. This sequence joins TRBV6-6 and TRBJ2-3; D is unclear. CDR1 and CDR2 from the germline V gene are MNHNY and SVGAGI (reference sequence). V was shortened by 7 bases and J by 2 bases, with 13 bases between the two germline ends. There are 14 residues in the CDR3.

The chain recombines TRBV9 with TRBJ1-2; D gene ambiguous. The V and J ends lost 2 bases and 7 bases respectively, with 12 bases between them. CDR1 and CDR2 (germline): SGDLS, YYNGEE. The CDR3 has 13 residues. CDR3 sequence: CASSVFMSGGYTF. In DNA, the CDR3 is TGTGCCAGCAGCGTCTTCATGAGCGGTGGCTACACCTTC. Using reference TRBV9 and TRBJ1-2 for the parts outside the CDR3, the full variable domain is DSGVTQTPKHLITATGQRVTLRCSPRSGDLSVYWYQQSLDQGLQFLIQYYNGEERAKGNILERFSAQQFPDLHSELNLSSLELGDSALYFCASSVFMSGGYTFGSGTRLTVV.

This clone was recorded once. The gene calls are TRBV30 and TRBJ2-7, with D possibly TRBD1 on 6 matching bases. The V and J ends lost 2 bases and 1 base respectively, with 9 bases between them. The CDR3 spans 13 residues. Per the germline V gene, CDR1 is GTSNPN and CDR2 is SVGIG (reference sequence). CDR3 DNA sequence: TGTGCCTGGAGTCGGGACATATCCTACGAGCAGTACTTC. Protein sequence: CAWSRDISYEQYF.